The clone carrying this TCR beta chain has only a few counts. The target antigen is unknown. Trimming took off 3 bases at V and 0 bases at J, with 10 bases between the two ends. This CDR3 is 14 amino acids long. Germline assignment: CDR1 GTSNPN and CDR2 SVGIG (reference sequence). The study left out patients who had uncontrolled infection, other autoimmune disease, pregnancy or lactation. The study collected blood at first hyperthyroidism diagnosis, before any ophthalmopathy symptoms arose. What was amplified from RNA transcripts were TCR beta CDR3 regions. During a first-round RT-PCR of the TCR CDR3, the HTBI primer set was used. TCRdb passed the multiplex PCR reads through MiXCR, listing each CDR3 protein once. This repertoire shows more than 550,000 distinct CDR3 sequences, about 17% found once; its top ten account for 16%. The record originates from a study of T cells in Graves' hyperthyroidism and ophthalmopathy.

General study results and limits: Ophthalmopathy and stable hyperthyroidism were separated by a 13 V-J model.

The rearrangement uses TRBV30 and TRBJ2-3, with D unclear. The sample comprised blood. This clonotype was sampled from a woman aged 50 to 60 with Graves' hyperthyroidism that later progressed to Graves' ophthalmopathy. This CDR3 is CAWRATLSTDTQYF. The CDR3 DNA is TGTGCCTGGAGGGCCACCCTAAGCACAGATACGCAGTATTTT.